Below are 5 T cell receptor beta chains sequenced from a single sample in a study of blood T cell repertoires in COVID-19. Sequenced by immunoSEQ multiplex PCR; TCRdb stores in-frame clones only, minus some. The sample consists of 250,000 or so clones, 83% of them appearing once. The sample comprised peripheral blood. These receptor sequences come from a human donor in a cohort sampled during active COVID-19.

The V and J genes are TRBV10-3 and TRBJ2-1; no reliable D call. Between the trimmed V and J ends, which lost 7 bases and 4 bases, there was a span of 20 bases. This CDR3 contains 16 residues. CDR1 is ENHRY and CDR2 is SYGVKD in the germline V gene. The DNA for the CDR3 is TGTGCCATCAAGATTTCGCGGTCAGAAGCTTACAATGAGCAGTTCTTC. Translation gives CAIKISRSEAYNEQFF.

This clone was seen a handful of times. CDR3 nucleotides: TGTGCCAGTACCCTAAGAGGACATCTTAGCAATCAGCCCCAGCATTTT. This codes for CASTLRGHLSNQPQHF. This chain joins TRBV19 and TRBJ1-5, with D perhaps matching TRBD1 (5 bases). Trimming left V 7 bases short and J 0 bases short, with 16 bases between. From germline, CDR1 is LNHDA and CDR2 SQIVND (reference sequence). The length of the CDR3 is 16 residues.

This clone appeared a single time. The genes are TRBV14 and TRBJ2-1; 11 bases match TRBD2. Unmatched junction bases numbered 12, after V lost 4 bases and J lost 7 bases. The CDR3 has 17 residues. Germline CDR1 is SGHDN and CDR2 is FVKESK. Here the CDR3 reads CASSLGISGRAGNEQFF. The CDR3 nucleotides read TGTGCCAGCAGCCTTGGGATTAGCGGGAGGGCCGGGAATGAGCAGTTCTTC.

This chain joins TRBV19 and TRBJ2-2; 8 bases are shared with TRBD1. V was clipped by 2 bases and J by 3 bases; unmatched bases: 14. CDR3 length: 19 residues. Germline-derived CDR1 and CDR2 are LNHDA and SQIVND (reference sequence). The chain's CDR3 is CASSIRTGYRGRDTGELFF. The CDR3 DNA follows: TGTGCCAGTAGTATAAGGACAGGGTATAGAGGGCGGGACACCGGGGAGCTGTTTTTT.

This chain joins TRBV19 and TRBJ2-2; 9 positions match TRBD2. CDR3 length: 14 residues. Germline V CDR1 and CDR2: LNHDA, SQIVND (reference sequence). The J segment lost 5 bases and the V segment lost 9 bases, leaving 7 bases of the junction unmatched. Written as DNA, the CDR3 is TGTGCCAGCTTTAGCGGGAGAGGGACCGGGGAGCTGTTTTTT. This encodes CASFSGRGTGELFF. Full variable domain (missing parts from reference TRBV19 and TRBJ2-2): DGGITQSPKYLFRKEGQNVTLSCEQNLNHDAMYWYRQDPGQGLRLIYYSQIVNDFQKGDIAEGYSVSREKKESFPLTVTSAQKNPTAFYLCASFSGRGTGELFFGEGSRLTVL.